The rows below give T cell receptor beta chains drawn from one sample of a study of OX40 agonist ivuxolimab in advanced cancers. The assay was immunoSEQ multiplex PCR, and TCRdb's table has in-frame clones only and misses some. The sample has some 90,000 clones; roughly 93% are singletons. The source material was CD4+ or CD8+ T cells sorted from blood, sampled in a trial of the OX40 agonist ivuxolimab. Every receptor here comes from an adult with an advanced solid tumor such as melanoma, head and neck, liver or kidney cancer. Both conserved end residues are part of each CDR3. Each record gives: CDR3 length, V gene, J gene, CDR3 protein.

length: 13
V: TRBV7-2
J: TRBJ2-7
CDR3: CASSLERENEQYF

length: 15
V: TRBV9
J: TRBJ1-3
CDR3: CASSLRGSSGNTIYF

length: 15
V: TRBV28
J: TRBJ2-1
CDR3: CASSSSGTGSTEQFF

length: 14
V: TRBV6-1
J: TRBJ1-2
CDR3: CASSEPPGALGYTF

length: 16
V: TRBV7-2
J: TRBJ2-2
CDR3: CASSLQQGYSTGELFF

length: 14
V: TRBV18
J: TRBJ1-4
CDR3: CASSPSTGGEKLFF

length: 18
V: TRBV7-2
J: TRBJ1-3
CDR3: CASSLEWGRTFSGNTIYF

length: 14
V: TRBV28
J: TRBJ1-2
CDR3: CASIPGAQYYGYTF

length: 15
V: TRBV4-2
J: TRBJ2-4
CDR3: CASSQDQTAKNIQYF

length: 15
V: TRBV18
J: TRBJ1-5
CDR3: CASSPVAATNQPQHF

length: 13
V: TRBV6-1
J: TRBJ1-4
CDR3: CASLGQNYEKLFF

length: 16
V: TRBV9
J: TRBJ2-1
CDR3: CASSTTAGTSGNEQFF

length: 16
V: TRBV28
J: TRBJ2-1
CDR3: CASRVAGGSSYNEQFF

length: 14
V: TRBV7-7
J: TRBJ2-1
CDR3: CASSRGSSGSLQFF

length: 15
V: TRBV9
J: TRBJ1-2
CDR3: CASTPEVGSNYGYTF

length: 14
V: TRBV12-2
J: TRBJ1-2
CDR3: CASRSTGGSRRYTF

length: 15
V: TRBV16
J: TRBJ1-5
CDR3: CASSQSGQASEPQHF

length: 15
V: TRBV7-2
J: TRBJ2-7
CDR3: CASSSDRGFVYEQYF

length: 15
V: TRBV25-1
J: TRBJ2-1
CDR3: CASSEYASGSNEQFF

length: 14
V: TRBV7-9
J: TRBJ1-3
CDR3: CASSRRVSGNTIYF

length: 16
V: TRBV6-6
J: TRBJ2-1
CDR3: CASNLRAGRSYNEQFF

length: 17
V: TRBV7-3
J: TRBJ2-1
CDR3: CASSLGGERASYNEQFF

length: 15
V: TRBV6-5
J: TRBJ2-7
CDR3: CASRPSGSGAYEQYF

length: 16
V: TRBV28
J: TRBJ1-1
CDR3: CASSFPRINGFAEAFF

length: 14
V: TRBV21-1
J: TRBJ2-7
CDR3: CASSAPQGSYEQYF

length: 13
V: TRBV28
J: TRBJ2-7
CDR3: CASQAGGSYEQYF

length: 15
V: TRBV28
J: TRBJ1-4
CDR3: CASSLRTGQSEKLFF

length: 18
V: TRBV5-1
J: TRBJ2-7
CDR3: CASSPRQGALASIYEQYF

length: 15
V: TRBV21-1
J: TRBJ2-7
CDR3: CASILPQRTCYEQYF

length: 19
V: TRBV18
J: TRBJ2-2
CDR3: CASSPPRPGLAGNTGELFF

length: 17
V: TRBV11-2
J: TRBJ2-1
CDR3: CASSLDRTSGRYNEQFF

length: 15
V: TRBV11-2
J: TRBJ2-3
CDR3: CASSLKVGRTDTQYF

length: 14
V: TRBV7-9
J: TRBJ1-6
CDR3: CASSPGDYNSPLHF

length: 12
V: TRBV6-5
J: TRBJ1-1
CDR3: CASLDRDTEAFF

length: 11
V: TRBV5-1
J: TRBJ2-5
CDR3: CASSFGETQYF

length: 14
V: TRBV5-1
J: TRBJ1-4
CDR3: CASSAGTGTRKLFF

length: 15
V: TRBV9
J: TRBJ1-2
CDR3: CASSVAPDSLYGYTF

length: 15
V: TRBV14
J: TRBJ2-2
CDR3: CASSHRTPNTGELFF

length: 14
V: TRBV6-1
J: TRBJ2-7
CDR3: CASRSGGSANEQYF

length: 15
V: TRBV18
J: TRBJ2-7
CDR3: CASSSDGQGNREQYF

length: 16
V: TRBV7-9
J: TRBJ2-5
CDR3: CASSLGSGRTQETQYF

length: 16
V: TRBV5-1
J: TRBJ2-3
CDR3: CASSAWITAGTDTQYF

length: 11
V: TRBV7-2
J: TRBJ2-3
CDR3: CASSLADTQYF

length: 15
V: TRBV28
J: TRBJ1-5
CDR3: CASNPTGALNQPQHF

length: 16
V: TRBV29-1
J: TRBJ2-1
CDR3: CSVGGTSGGSYNEQFF

length: 13
V: TRBV5-4
J: TRBJ1-2
CDR3: CASSLFQGYGYTF